A single sample is the source of the 9 T cell receptor beta chains below, sequenced in a study of blood T cell repertoires in COVID-19. Profiled with immunoSEQ multiplex PCR; TCRdb holds only in-frame clones, not every one. The table includes about 98,000 clones, roughly 82% detected once. The sequenced sample was peripheral blood. These receptors all come from a man at least 80 years old with acute or convalescent COVID-19.

The chain has TRBV7-9 and TRBJ1-2; D possibly corresponds to TRBD1 (6 bases). The length of the CDR3 is 14 residues. Deletions cut 5 bases from V and 2 bases from J, with 12 bases between. Germline V lookup: CDR1 SEHNR, CDR2 FQNEAQ (reference sequence). CDR3 protein: CASSLSQGNYGYTF. The CDR3 DNA follows: TGTGCCAGCAGCCTATCCCAGGGGAACTATGGCTACACCTTC.

This chain joins TRBV5-1 and TRBJ2-2, with TRBD1 as a possible D gene (6 bases). Trimming took 3 bases from V and 5 from J, leaving 11 bases between them. The CDR3 is made up of 14 amino acids. CDR1 is SGHRS and CDR2 is YFSETQ in the germline V gene. This CDR3 is CASSSLGQTGELFF. The CDR3 DNA is TGCGCCAGCAGCTCATTGGGACAAACCGGGGAGCTGTTTTTT.

The rearrangement joins TRBV7-2 to TRBJ2-5; D is perhaps TRBD2 (6 bases). CDR3 size: 16 residues. In germline, CDR1 is SGHTA, CDR2 FQGNSA. The V end lost 1 base, the J end lost 2 bases, and 14 bases lay between the germline ends. The CDR3 sequence: CASSLGAGPVQETQYF. The CDR3 nucleotides are TGTGCCAGCAGCTTAGGGGCGGGGCCCGTTCAAGAGACCCAGTACTTC. The whole variable domain, remainder taken from reference TRBV7-2 and TRBJ2-5, is GAGVSQSPSNKVTEKGKDVELRCDPISGHTALYWYRQSLGQGLEFLIYFQGNSAPDKSGLPSDRFSAERTGGSVSTLTIQRTQQEDSAVYLCASSLGAGPVQETQYFGPGTRLLVL.

This sequence joins TRBV27 and TRBJ2-7; TRBD2 agrees at 10 bases. The CDR3 sequence is 15 residues long. Germline CDR1 MNHEY, CDR2 SMNVEV (reference sequence). Trimming cost V 6 bases and J 1 base; bases outside gene matches: 6. CDR3 loop: CASSLTSGPSYEQYF. Written as DNA, the CDR3 is TGTGCCAGCAGCCTGACTAGCGGGCCTTCCTACGAGCAGTACTTC.

The CDR3 DNA reads TGCGCCAGCAGTGAGGTCCCCCAGTTGAACACTGAAGCTTTCTTT. This sequence encodes CASSEVPQLNTEAFF. The V call is TRBV10-2, the J call TRBJ1-1; D gene ambiguous. The germline CDR1 and CDR2 sequences are WSHSY and SAAADI. Trimming pared 2 bases from V and 0 bases from J, leaving 10 bases between. The CDR3 loop spans 15 amino acids.

The chain is built from TRBV5-4 and TRBJ2-5; 7 bases line up with TRBD2. The CDR3 contains 14 residues. V lost 0 bases and J lost 5; bases outside the gene matches: 4. The germline CDR1 and CDR2 sequences are SGHNT and YYREEE (reference sequence). CDR3 sequence: CASSLGLAAETQYF. CDR3 DNA: TGTGCCAGCAGCTTGGGGCTAGCGGCGGAGACCCAGTACTTC.

This clone was seen more than once but under ten times. The chain is built from TRBV6-5 and TRBJ2-7; D is perhaps TRBD2 (6 bases). Germline V gives CDR1 MNHEY, CDR2 SVGAGI. Trimming stripped 7 bases from V and 7 bases from J, with 20 bases between. This CDR3 is built from 14 residues. The CDR3 loop reads CASIGPPAGGEQYF. The CDR3 DNA reads as TGTGCCAGCATTGGACCGCCAGCCGGGGGAGAGCAGTACTTC.

This clone has just one count. The CDR3: CASSPWIGGAYNEQFF. CDR3 sequence (DNA): TGTGCCAGCAGCCCTTGGATCGGGGGGGCCTACAATGAGCAGTTCTTC. V gene TRBV3-1 (or the pseudogene TRBV3-2) combines with J gene TRBJ2-1; 8 bases align to TRBD2. Unmatched junction bases numbered 7, after V lost 4 bases and J lost 2 bases. CDR1 is LGHDT, CDR2 YNNKEL, per germline (reference sequence). The CDR3 covers 16 residues.

The CDR3 reads CASGIRVSTDTQYF. In DNA form, the CDR3 reads TGTGCTAGTGGTATCAGGGTTTCCACAGATACGCAGTATTTT. The chain has TRBV12-5 and TRBJ2-3; a possible D gene is TRBD1 (5 bases). The CDR3 is made up of 14 amino acids. Germline CDR1 and CDR2: LGHNT and FRNRAP. Trimming left V 5 bases short and J 2 bases short, with 11 bases between.